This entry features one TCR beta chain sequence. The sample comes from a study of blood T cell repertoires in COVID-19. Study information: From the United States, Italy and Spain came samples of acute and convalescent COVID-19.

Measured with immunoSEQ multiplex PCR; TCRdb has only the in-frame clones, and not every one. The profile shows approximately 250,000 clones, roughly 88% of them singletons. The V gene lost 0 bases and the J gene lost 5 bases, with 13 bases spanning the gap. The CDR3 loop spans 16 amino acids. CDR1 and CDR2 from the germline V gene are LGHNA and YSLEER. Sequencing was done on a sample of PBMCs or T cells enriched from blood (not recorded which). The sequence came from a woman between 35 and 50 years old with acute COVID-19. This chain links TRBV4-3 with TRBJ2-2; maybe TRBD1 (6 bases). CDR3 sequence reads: CASSQDLAGETGELFF. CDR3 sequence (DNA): TGCGCCAGCAGCCAAGATTTGGCAGGGGAAACCGGGGAGCTGTTTTTT.